This T cell receptor (beta chain) stems from a study of blood T cell repertoires in COVID-19. Background on the study: T cells, B-cell-depleted T cells, or PBMCs supplied cDNA or gDNA.

Profiled with immunoSEQ multiplex PCR; TCRdb holds only in-frame clones, not every one. The sample shows some 15,000 clones, around 89% of them seen only once. Germline lookup yields CDR1 SGHRS and CDR2 YFSETQ. V lost 1 base and J lost 2; bases outside the gene matches: 5. This CDR3 has 18 amino acids. V and J are TRBV5-1 and TRBJ2-2, with 13 bases fitting TRBD2. The receptor comes from a human donor in a cohort sampled during active COVID-19. The sample comprised peripheral blood. The CDR3: CASSLSTSGRSNTGELFF. CDR3 in DNA: TGCGCCAGCAGCTTGTCGACTAGCGGGAGGTCTAACACCGGGGAGCTGTTTTTT.